Listed below are T cell receptor beta chains from one sample, sequenced in a study of T cells after yellow fever vaccination. TCRdb passed the 5' RACE reads through MiXCR, listing each CDR3 protein once. Of some 340,000 distinct CDR3 sequences in the sample, about 10% were seen once. Sequenced here: CD4+ T cells sorted from PBMCs, sampled 45 days after the yellow fever booster vaccination. These receptors all come from a man aged 18 to 29 who received the YFV17D yellow fever vaccine. Each CDR3 is given with its conserved first and last residue. The size entry is marked missing in some rows and otherwise reads once, few, many or a size class.

TRBJ1-1 TRBV6-2/TRBV6-3 few CASSYPETENTEAFF
TRBJ2-2 TRBV7-2 once CASSLQPGQNTGELFF
TRBJ1-1 TRBV18 - CASSRDINTEAFF
TRBJ2-7 TRBV5-1 many CASSLASRGWENEQYF
TRBJ2-3 TRBV5-1 few CASSLASSAGTDTQYF
TRBJ1-6 TRBV7-9 few CASSLKGTGNSPLHF
TRBJ2-3 TRBV20-1 - CSATLAGGTDTQYF
TRBJ2-7 TRBV4-1 few CASSPIVTTSYEQYF
TRBJ2-3 TRBV7-6 many CASSSRQGGGTDTQYF
TRBJ2-7 TRBV12-3/TRBV12-4 few CASSDPGTVSYEQYF
TRBJ1-2 TRBV7-2 many CASSLLGLGYTF
TRBJ1-2 TRBV28 few CASSTSGLGYTF
TRBJ2-7 TRBV4-3 many CASSQELQYEQYF
TRBJ2-2 TRBV27 few CASSLQGRVAGELFF
TRBJ1-5 TRBV4-1 few CASSQERDRALRTQHF
TRBJ1-2 TRBV15 few CATSRQGYGYTF
TRBJ2-3 TRBV7-8 few CASSKARDLTDTQYF
TRBJ1-2 TRBV4-1 - CASSQALNSGGGYTF
TRBJ1-4 TRBV6-6 few CASSYWQGRGEKLFF
TRBJ2-1 TRBV10-2 many CASSDVVGGRNEQFF
TRBJ2-4 TRBV4-1 few CASSQGLAGGKVKNIQYF
TRBJ2-3 TRBV5-6 - CASSFGQPQGTQYF
TRBJ2-7 TRBV5-1 few CASSSTLAGSGYEQYF
TRBJ2-1 TRBV10-3 many CAIGVAGGYEQFF
TRBJ1-1 TRBV12-3/TRBV12-4 - CASSSGRFGTEAFF
TRBJ1-2 TRBV7-9 many CASSLNGWEDGYTF
TRBJ2-2 TRBV4-2 few CASSQEREAGGNTGELFF
TRBJ2-2 TRBV6-6 - CAGSGTTNTGELFF
TRBJ1-3 TRBV9 few CASSPIEGYSGNTIYF